The 18 T cell receptor beta chains below were found in one sample sequenced in a study of regulatory T cells in long-lasting Graves disease. Building the TCR beta libraries relied on iRepertoire HTBI primers, and CDR3 regions underwent Arm-PCR. TCRdb used MiXCR to reprocess the multiplex PCR reads, holding one entry per CDR3 protein. The data show hundreds of thousands of distinct CDR3 sequences, about 15% seen once. This sample's time point: newly diagnosed GD, antithyroid drugs for less than 3 months. With RNA extracted from PBMCs as input, the TCR library was made. The data also belong to a second study, concerning T cells in Graves' hyperthyroidism and ophthalmopathy.

Sequencing used peripheral blood mononuclear cells (PBMCs), obtained at new diagnosis, from a patient treated with antithyroid drugs. These receptors were obtained from a woman aged 35-65 years with Graves disease.

This clonotype was detected a few times. This sequence joins TRBV7-8 and TRBJ2-2, with D possibly being TRBD2 (6 bases). The CDR3 is 15 residues long. V lost 5 bases to trimming and J lost 5 bases, with 15 bases between them. Germline V lookup: CDR1 SGHVS, CDR2 FQNEAQ. CDR3 DNA: TGTGCCAGCAGCCCGGGGACTCTGGGGACCGGGGAGCTGTTTTTT. It encodes CASSPGTLGTGELFF.

This clonotype occurred a few times. The chain combines TRBV10-3 with TRBJ1-3, with D uncertain. The CDR3 length is 15 residues. Germline-derived CDR1 and CDR2 are ENHRY and SYGVKD. Trimming shortened V by 3 bases and J by 0 bases, and 9 bases separated the two germline ends. CDR3 in DNA: TGTGCCATCAGTGACGGCGTAAACTCTGGAAACACCATATATTTT. This translates into CAISDGVNSGNTIYF.

This clonotype was detected only a few times. Written as DNA, the CDR3 is TGTGCCAGCTCACGGGGTCGACAGAGTCCCTACGAGCAGTACTTC. Its protein product is CASSRGRQSPYEQYF. The chain carries TRBV18 and TRBJ2-7, with D possibly matching TRBD1 (5 bases). The V end lost 4 bases, the J end lost 2 bases, and 15 bases lay between the germline ends. Per germline, CDR1 KGHSH and CDR2 LQKENI. This CDR3 has 15 amino acids.

This clonotype was found many times. The chain couples TRBV2 to TRBJ2-3; 12 nucleotides line up with TRBD2. Looked up from germline, CDR1 is SNHLY and CDR2 is FYNNEI. The junction had 7 bases not matched to a gene; V was cut back by 6 bases and J by 0 bases. The CDR3 runs to 17 residues. CDR3 bases: TGTGCCAGCAGGTTCCGTGGACTAGCGGGGAGCACAGATACGCAGTATTTT. Its protein is CASRFRGLAGSTDTQYF.

This clonotype was seen more than once but under ten times. The V call is TRBV18, the J call TRBJ2-7, with 11 bases that match TRBD1. Germline V CDR1 and CDR2: KGHSH, LQKENI. Losses at the gene ends were 3 bases for V and 5 bases for J; bases not matched to a gene: 9. CDR3 length equals 16 residues. As DNA, the CDR3 is TGTGCCAGCTCACCTCGGGGGACAGGGGGTATCAACGAGCAGTACTTC. It is translated as CASSPRGTGGINEQYF.

The chain employs TRBV30 and TRBJ2-2, with 7 positions matching TRBD2. With 2 bases clipped from V and 4 bases from J, the junction kept 1 base outside the gene matches. Per germline, CDR1 GTSNPN and CDR2 SVGIG (reference sequence). There are 13 residues in the CDR3. CDR3 DNA: TGTGCCTGGAGTCCGGGGGGCACCGGGGAGCTGTTTTTT. It is translated as CAWSPGGTGELFF.

This clonotype was picked up a small number of times. This rearrangement joins TRBV27 to TRBJ2-7; D is undetermined. The CDR3 covers 16 residues. V lost 2 bases and J 4 bases, leaving 18 bases between the germline ends. Germline CDR1 and CDR2: MNHEY and SMNVEV (reference sequence). In DNA form, the CDR3 reads TGTGCCAGCAGTTTAACTCACCTGGATCATCTTTACGAGCAGTACTTC. Encoded protein: CASSLTHLDHLYEQYF.

This clonotype has more than one count but fewer than ten. The chain is built from TRBV2 and TRBJ1-5; D remains unclear. Per the germline V gene, CDR1 is SNHLY and CDR2 is FYNNEI. The CDR3 length is 13 residues. Trimming cost V 6 bases and J 3 bases, with 9 bases left between them. Written as DNA, the CDR3 is TGTGCCAGCAGCGGAGAGTTCAATCAGCCCCAGCATTTT. Its translation is CASSGEFNQPQHF. Based on the CDR3 plus reference TRBV2 and TRBJ1-5, the full variable domain is EPEVTQTPSHQVTQMGQEVILRCVPISNHLYFYWYRQILGQKVEFLVSFYNNEISEKSEIFDDQFSVERPDGSNFTLKIRSTKLEDSAMYFCASSGEFNQPQHFGDGTRLSIL.

The table lists this clonotype with a few counts. The gene calls are TRBV5-1 and TRBJ1-6, with D tentatively TRBD1 (6 bases). This CDR3 spans 15 amino acids. The germline V gene has CDR1 SGHRS and CDR2 YFSETQ. The V gene lost 4 bases and the J gene lost 4 bases, with 12 bases spanning the gap. The DNA for the CDR3 is TGCGCCAGCAGCGTCGGGCAGGGGTATAATTCACCCCTCCACTTT. It encodes CASSVGQGYNSPLHF.

This clonotype has ten or more counts. The V and J genes are TRBV7-9 and TRBJ1-2; D uncertain. Germline lookup yields CDR1 SEHNR and CDR2 FQNEAQ (reference sequence). Between the trimmed V and J ends, which lost 10 bases and 5 bases, there was a span of 14 bases. This CDR3 has 12 amino acids. CDR3 protein: CAITGNPYGYTF. The CDR3 DNA reads as TGTGCCATCACCGGTAATCCTTATGGCTACACCTTC.

This clonotype was counted at least ten times. This chain's CDR3 is CASSLTPRDEQFF. CDR3 in DNA: TGCGCCAGCAGCTTGACCCCACGCGATGAGCAGTTCTTC. This rearrangement joins TRBV5-1 to TRBJ2-1; no clear D. The CDR3 covers 13 residues. The germline V and J ends were trimmed by 1 base and 8 bases, with 10 bases remaining between them. Germline CDR1 SGHRS, CDR2 YFSETQ.

This clonotype was picked up many times. The V gene is TRBV28, the J gene TRBJ2-5; D perhaps matches TRBD1 (6 bases). Germline values: CDR1 MDHEN, CDR2 SYDVKM. This CDR3 has 14 amino acids. V lost 1 base to trimming and J lost 5 bases, with 11 bases between them. The CDR3 loop reads CASSLYPQGETQYF. The CDR3, as DNA: TGTGCCAGCAGTTTATATCCCCAGGGGGAGACCCAGTACTTC. Full variable domain (remainder filled in from reference TRBV28 and TRBJ2-5): DVKVTQSSRYLVKRTGEKVFLECVQDMDHENMFWYRQDPGLGLRLIYFSYDVKMKEKGDIPEGYSVSREKKERFSLILESASTNQTSMYLCASSLYPQGETQYFGPGTRLLVL.

This clonotype was picked up many times. The V and J genes are TRBV12-3 or TRBV12-4 and TRBJ2-3, with D unresolved. Trimming cost V 3 bases and J 7 bases, with 8 bases left between them. The CDR3 runs to 12 residues. CDR3 bases: TGTGCCAGCAGTTTCAGAGATTATACGCAGTATTTT. It encodes CASSFRDYTQYF.

The J gene is TRBJ1-2, the V gene TRBV2; D call uncertain. This CDR3 contains 10 residues. Germline-derived CDR1 and CDR2 are SNHLY and FYNNEI. V gave up 4 bases and J gave up 9 bases, with 6 bases separating them. The CDR3 DNA reads TGTGCCAGCAGTGGCTCGAGCTACACCTTC. It specifies CASSGSSYTF.

The table lists this clonotype with a few counts. The chain carries TRBV18 and TRBJ2-1; D possibly matches TRBD1 or TRBD2 (5 bases each). The germline CDR1 and CDR2 sequences are KGHSH and LQKENI. The CDR3 runs 16 residues. With 5 bases removed from V and 0 bases from J, the gap between germline ends came to 14 bases. The DNA for the CDR3 is TGTGCCAGCTCAAGGGACCGGAGTAGCTCCTACAATGAGCAGTTCTTC. The encoded protein is CASSRDRSSSYNEQFF. Complete variable domain (other parts from reference TRBV18 and TRBJ2-1): NAGVMQNPRHLVRRRGQEARLRCSPMKGHSHVYWYRQLPEEGLKFMVYLQKENIIDESGMPKERFSAEFPKEGPSILRIQQVVRGDSAAYFCASSRDRSSSYNEQFFGPGTRLTVL.

The sample holds many counts of this clonotype. This chain uses TRBV2 with TRBJ2-1; 10 positions agree with TRBD2. Germline CDR1 and CDR2: SNHLY and FYNNEI. The CDR3 is 13 amino acids. The J segment lost 9 bases and the V segment lost 6 bases, leaving 5 bases of the junction unmatched. CDR3 protein: CASRSSGGSEQFF. The CDR3 coding sequence is TGTGCCAGCAGGAGTAGCGGGGGGAGTGAGCAGTTCTTC.

This clonotype was detected many times. The V gene is TRBV3-1, the J gene TRBJ2-3; tentative D call: TRBD2 (6 bases). The DNA end is a closer match to TRBJ2-5, so the J assignment may be wrong. Germline values: CDR1 LGHDT, CDR2 YNNKEL (reference sequence). The CDR3 loop spans 16 amino acids. The CDR3 coding sequence is TGTGCCAGCAGCCAGATGAAAACTAGCCCCGTGGGGACCCAGTACTTC. It specifies CASSQMKTSPVGTQYF.

This clonotype showed up many times. The V and J genes are TRBV6-1 and TRBJ1-1; the D gene is possibly TRBD1 (5 bases). CDR1 and CDR2 (germline): MNHNS, SASEGT. Trimming took 4 bases from V and 4 from J, leaving 13 bases between them. This CDR3 contains 14 residues. CDR3 protein: CASSGIRATTEAFF. The CDR3 DNA reads as TGTGCCAGCAGTGGTATCAGGGCTACCACTGAAGCTTTCTTT.